These T cell receptor beta chains were read from a single sample in a study of cytomegalovirus exposure and HLA in healthy donors. Only in-frame clones appear in the TCRdb table, and some are missing; sequencing was by immunoSEQ multiplex PCR. The sample yields about 63,000 clones, around 90% seen once. Sequenced sample: PBMCs. All receptors come from a woman in her late teens or twenties in good health and CMV-seronegative. CDR3s leave out the opening cysteine and the closing phenylalanine or tryptophan. A D gene is named only where the DNA matches it firmly.

j_gene: TRBJ1-2
v_gene: TRBV5-1
d_gene: TRBD1
CDR3aa: ASSRRQGLSYGYT

j_gene: TRBJ1-5
v_gene: TRBV30
d_gene: NA
CDR3aa: ASGGVPQH

j_gene: TRBJ2-1
v_gene: TRBV29-1
d_gene: TRBD2
CDR3aa: SVESGEAHYNEQF

j_gene: TRBJ2-2
v_gene: TRBV18
d_gene: NA
CDR3aa: ASSPSGAGANTGELF

j_gene: TRBJ1-1
v_gene: TRBV6-1
d_gene: NA
CDR3aa: ASSERTDPWAF

j_gene: TRBJ2-3
v_gene: TRBV6-1
d_gene: TRBD2
CDR3aa: ASRLAASTDTQY

j_gene: TRBJ1-4
v_gene: TRBV13
d_gene: TRBD1
CDR3aa: ASSLRYGTATNEKLF

j_gene: TRBJ2-7
v_gene: TRBV19
d_gene: TRBD1
CDR3aa: ASSTGTGGNEQY

j_gene: TRBJ2-7
v_gene: TRBV28
d_gene: NA
CDR3aa: ASSQPGQKLNYEQY

j_gene: TRBJ1-5
v_gene: TRBV2
d_gene: NA
CDR3aa: ASSYTNSNQPQH

j_gene: TRBJ2-7
v_gene: TRBV6-1
d_gene: TRBD2
CDR3aa: ASRGDYKYEQY

j_gene: TRBJ2-5
v_gene: TRBV7-9
d_gene: TRBD1
CDR3aa: ASSPLTGGGETQY

j_gene: TRBJ2-7
v_gene: TRBV28
d_gene: NA
CDR3aa: ASSLRDQGGPLSHSYEQY

j_gene: TRBJ2-3
v_gene: TRBV6-6
d_gene: TRBD2
CDR3aa: ASSLIGGNTDTQY

j_gene: TRBJ2-2
v_gene: TRBV7-9
d_gene: NA
CDR3aa: ASTIQGDTGELF

j_gene: TRBJ2-1
v_gene: TRBV11-3
d_gene: TRBD2
CDR3aa: ASSLDQGGSGRASEQF

j_gene: TRBJ2-2
v_gene: TRBV11-3
d_gene: NA
CDR3aa: ASKLSSANTGELF

j_gene: TRBJ2-7
v_gene: TRBV28
d_gene: NA
CDR3aa: ASSLYETRNEQY

j_gene: TRBJ2-7
v_gene: TRBV30
d_gene: NA
CDR3aa: ASEVLANYEQY

j_gene: TRBJ1-5
v_gene: TRBV21-1
d_gene: NA
CDR3aa: ASGGRRGNQPQH

j_gene: TRBJ2-1
v_gene: TRBV5-1
d_gene: TRBD2
CDR3aa: ASSLNDGGAEQF

j_gene: TRBJ1-1
v_gene: TRBV19
d_gene: TRBD1
CDR3aa: ASTGQGWAEAF

j_gene: TRBJ1-5
v_gene: TRBV2
d_gene: TRBD1
CDR3aa: ASRAYRGPSNQPQH

j_gene: TRBJ2-7
v_gene: TRBV28
d_gene: TRBD1
CDR3aa: ASSPTGGRYEQY

j_gene: TRBJ2-3
v_gene: TRBV6-5
d_gene: TRBD1
CDR3aa: ASRLTGGLDTQY

j_gene: TRBJ1-5
v_gene: TRBV5-8
d_gene: NA
CDR3aa: ASSFSAGYSNQPQH

j_gene: TRBJ1-2
v_gene: TRBV28
d_gene: TRBD1
CDR3aa: ASSWTGGSYGYT

j_gene: TRBJ1-4
v_gene: TRBV4-2
d_gene: TRBD1
CDR3aa: ASSQVRTGSNEKLF

j_gene: TRBJ2-7
v_gene: TRBV18
d_gene: TRBD1
CDR3aa: ASSKTGEEQY